This TCR beta chain emerged from a study of chemoradiotherapy in HPV16-positive cancers. Study observations and caveats: HPV-responsive T-cell expansion during chemoradiotherapy was linked to improved recurrence-free survival in HPV16-positive patients. Candidate HPV-specific clones and E7-related TCR motifs grew in tumor during treatment.

There are 15 residues in the CDR3. CDR1 and CDR2 from the germline V gene are MNHNS and SASEGT. Trimming took off 7 bases at V and 2 bases at J, with 17 bases between the two ends. As concerns this clone: Antigen unknown.

Samples were taken several times over chemoradiotherapy. The repertoire was sequenced with immunoSEQ multiplex PCR; TCRdb's copy has only in-frame clones and lacks some. Of roughly 70,000 clones in the sample, almost 90% were seen once. Specimen: blood, collected from a patient who underwent chemoradiotherapy. The TCR sequence derives from a human donor with HPV-associated anogenital cancer. V usage is TRBV6-1 and J usage is TRBJ1-1, with a tentative D call TRBD1 (6 bases). CDR3 sequence reads: CASTPRRGPNTEAFF. CDR3 DNA sequence: TGTGCCAGCACCCCTCGACGGGGGCCTAACACTGAAGCTTTCTTT.